This TCR beta chain derives from a study of T cell repertoires in cytomegalovirus infection. Notes on the study in general: HLA-C-restricted CMV clonotypes gave the most frequent clonotype in two of eight donors.

Trimming shortened V by 1 base and J by 2 bases, and 9 bases separated the two germline ends. The CDR3 spans 14 residues. Germline CDR1 and CDR2: LGHDT and YNNKEL (reference sequence). MiXCR was run by TCRdb on the reads, yielding one entry per CDR3 protein. The sample holds roughly 78,000 distinct CDR3 sequences, 35% to 50% seen once. With respect to this clonotype: Antigen: not known.

V is TRBV3-1 and J is TRBJ2-7; possibly TRBD1 for D (5 bases). The source is a human donor in good health (CMV status not recorded). Some clones in this sample may be carry-over from other donors' samples. Sequences were derived from CD8+ T cells from cultured PBMCs, sampled from culture after CMV antigen stimulation. The CDR3 sequence: CASSQGTKTYEQYF. CDR3 nucleotides: TGTGCCAGCAGCCAAGGGACAAAGACCTACGAGCAGTACTTC.